These 17 T cell receptor beta chains were sequenced from one sample in a study of molecular identifiers for immune sequencing clone quantification. TCRdb fed the PCR reads into MiXCR, producing one record per CDR3 protein. The sample has approximately 680,000 distinct CDR3 sequences; 25% are singletons. Sequencing was performed on naive CD8+ T cells from blood, with Jurkat cell RNA spiked in. The sample's subset: FACS-sorted CD8+CD4-CCR7+CD45RA+ naive T cells. The receptors were gathered from a human donor in good health. Some libraries in this study had Jurkat cell RNA spiked in.

This clonotype was seen many times. This rearrangement joins TRBV4-3 to TRBJ2-3; D call uncertain. V lost 1 base, J lost 0 bases, and 11 bases lay in between. Germline V gene lookup returns CDR1 LGHNA and CDR2 YSLEER. This CDR3 is built from 16 residues. Here the CDR3 reads CASSQGVRRSTDTQYF. CDR3 coding DNA: TGCGCCAGCAGCCAAGGTGTTAGGAGAAGCACAGATACGCAGTATTTT.

This clonotype was counted many times. The chain links TRBV7-9 to TRBJ2-7; perhaps TRBD1 as D (5 bases). This CDR3 region has 14 residues. The ends were cut back, 1 base at V and 2 bases at J, with 9 bases in the middle. Germline CDR1 is SEHNR and CDR2 is FQNEAQ (reference sequence). In DNA, the CDR3 is TGTGCCAGCAGCTTAGTAGGGGCCACCTACGAGCAGTACTTC. Its protein product is CASSLVGATYEQYF.

Comment on this clonotype: Compared with germline, one end of the junction differs, possibly owing to a read error. This chain links TRBV4-2 with TRBJ2-7; the D call may be TRBD1 or TRBD2 (5 bases each). This CDR3 comprises 16 residues. CDR1 is LGHNA, CDR2 YNFKEQ, per germline. The CDR3 DNA is TGTGCCAGCAGCCAAGTTTTGGGGGAGTTAACCTACGAGCGGTACTTC. Translation gives CASSQVLGELTYERYF.

This clonotype was detected only a few times. CDR3 residues: CASSTLDPTSGGVNTGELFF. In DNA, the CDR3 is TGTGCCAGCAGCACCCTAGATCCGACTAGCGGGGGGGTGAACACCGGGGAGCTGTTTTTT. This chain connects TRBV2 to TRBJ2-2; 14 bases are a match to TRBD2. Germline V gives CDR1 SNHLY, CDR2 FYNNEI. This CDR3 contains 20 residues. The J segment lost 1 base and the V segment lost 6 bases, leaving 13 bases of the junction unmatched.

This clonotype was seen repeatedly, ten times or more. The J gene is TRBJ2-3, the V gene TRBV12-5; possible D gene TRBD2, 5 bases. Per germline, CDR1 LGHNT and CDR2 FRNRAP. V was trimmed by 6 bases and J by 0 bases, leaving 13 bases between them. The CDR3 sequence is 15 residues long. CDR3 sequence (DNA): TGTGCTAGTGGGACGGACTTCCCTAGCACAGATACGCAGTATTTT. Its translation is CASGTDFPSTDTQYF.

About this clonotype: An end of the junction differs from the germline gene, which may be a read error. J is TRBJ1-5 and V is TRBV28, with D maybe TRBD1 (5 bases). The CDR3 sequence is 13 residues long. The germline V gene has CDR1 MDHEN and CDR2 SYDVKM. This CDR3 is CASCFRGVQPQHF. CDR3 sequence (DNA): TGTGCCAGCTGTTTCCGAGGGGTCCAGCCCCAGCATTTT.

This sequence joins TRBV6-5 and TRBJ2-1, with 9 bases fitting TRBD2. The J segment lost 9 bases and the V segment lost 0 bases, leaving 6 bases of the junction unmatched. The germline V gene has CDR1 MNHEY and CDR2 SVGAGI. The length of the CDR3 is 15 residues. The CDR3 here is CASSYSAGGPFEQFF. The CDR3 region has the DNA TGTGCCAGCAGTTACTCCGCGGGAGGGCCGTTTGAGCAGTTCTTC.

This clonotype showed up just a few times. V usage is TRBV20-1 and J usage is TRBJ2-1; 9 bases agree with TRBD2. The CDR3 loop spans 16 amino acids. Per the germline V gene, CDR1 is DFQATT and CDR2 is SNEGSKA (reference sequence). The trim removed 6 bases at V and 0 bases at J, leaving 9 bases unmatched. The DNA of the CDR3 is TGCAGTGCGGACGGACTAGCGCGTAGCTCCTACAATGAGCAGTTCTTC. This sequence encodes CSADGLARSSYNEQFF.

This clonotype came up a few times. The gene calls are TRBV27 and TRBJ2-7, with D perhaps being TRBD1 or TRBD2 (5 bases each). There are 14 residues in the CDR3. Germline CDR1 reads MNHEY; CDR2 reads SMNVEV (reference sequence). Trimming took off 4 bases at V and 0 bases at J, with 10 bases between the two ends. CDR3 amino acids: CASSWAGSSYEQYF. CDR3 bases: TGTGCCAGCAGTTGGGCAGGGAGCTCCTACGAGCAGTACTTC.

The rearrangement uses TRBV28 and TRBJ2-2, with D possibly TRBD1 on 5 matching bases. Trimming shortened V by 3 bases and J by 4 bases, and 12 bases separated the two germline ends. Germline lookup yields CDR1 MDHEN and CDR2 SYDVKM. The CDR3 sequence is 15 residues long. Here the CDR3 DNA reads TGTGCCAGCAGTTTTCAGGGTTTCGGCACCGGGGAGCTGTTTTTT. Amino acids: CASSFQGFGTGELFF.

About this clonotype itself: At one of its ends the junction is not consistent with the germline gene, which may arise from a read error. The chain combines TRBV9 with TRBJ2-5; TRBD1 might be the D (7 bases). Germline CDR1 reads SGDLS; CDR2 reads YYNGEE. The CDR3 sequence is 15 residues long. The CDR3 reads CACSVGRGVQETQYF. The CDR3 DNA sequence: TGTGCCTGCAGCGTAGGCAGGGGGGTTCAAGAGACCCAGTACTTC.

A remark on this clonotype: A read error may explain this, as a much larger clone is one base away. V gene TRBV7-9 combines with J gene TRBJ1-3; possible D gene TRBD1, 6 bases. The CDR3 consists of 15 residues. Germline CDR1 is SEHNR and CDR2 is FQNEAQ (reference sequence). The CDR3 nucleotides read TGTGCCAGCAGCTCGTCGACAGGTTCTGGAAAGACCATATATTTT. It yields the protein CASSSSTGSGKTIYF.

CDR3 loop: CSARALAGENTGELFF. CDR3 coding DNA: TGCAGTGCTAGAGCACTAGCGGGGGAAAACACCGGGGAGCTGTTTTTT. V usage is TRBV20-1 and J usage is TRBJ2-2; 11 bases are shared with TRBD2. After removal of 1 base from V and 2 bases from J, the junction contained 3 bases not matched to a gene. CDR3 length equals 16 residues. In germline, CDR1 is DFQATT, CDR2 SNEGSKA (reference sequence).

About this clonotype itself: A much larger clone lies one base from this, so it may be a read error. Since no conserved phenylalanine or tryptophan closes the CDR3, a read error is the likely cause. This rearrangement joins TRBV27 to TRBJ2-5; D is uncertain. This CDR3 is 16 amino acids long. V lost 2 bases, J lost 0 bases, and 13 bases lay in between. The V gene's germline CDR1 is MNHEY and CDR2 SMNVEV (reference sequence). The CDR3 loop reads CASSLRPPPYQETQYL. As DNA, the CDR3 is TGTGCCAGCAGTTTAAGGCCCCCCCCGTACCAAGAGACCCAGTACCTC.

This clonotype was counted a single time. This may come from a read error, since a much larger clone is one base off. No conserved phenylalanine or tryptophan is present at the end of the CDR3, so a read error is the likely explanation. The V call is TRBV13, the J call TRBJ1-1, with TRBD1 as a possible D gene (6 bases). The germline V gene has CDR1 PRHDT and CDR2 FYEKMQ (reference sequence). This CDR3 has 15 amino acids. Trimming stripped 4 bases from V and 3 bases from J, with 15 bases between. CDR3 protein: CASSSGQGRDTEAFS. The CDR3 nucleotides read TGTGCCAGCAGCTCGGGACAAGGGCGGGACACTGAAGCTTTCTCT.

This clonotype was counted ten times or more. The chain employs TRBV6-5 and TRBJ1-2; the match to TRBD1 covers 7 bases. The CDR3 spans 15 residues. Trimming cost V 6 bases and J 2 bases; bases outside gene matches: 9. Germline lookup yields CDR1 MNHEY and CDR2 SVGAGI. CDR3 DNA: TGTGCCAGCAGCTATGGGACAGATGACAACTATGGCTACACCTTC. Residues: CASSYGTDDNYGYTF.

This clonotype was detected only a few times. The V gene is TRBV19, the J gene TRBJ2-7, with D possibly being TRBD2 (5 bases). V was shortened by 5 bases and J by 2 bases, with 13 bases between the two germline ends. Germline loops: CDR1 LNHDA, CDR2 SQIVND (reference sequence). The CDR3 is 14 residues long. Written as DNA, the CDR3 is TGTGCCAGTAGTGGCGGACTCAGGACCTACGAGCAGTACTTC. Its protein product is CASSGGLRTYEQYF.